This T cell receptor (beta chain) is from a study of blood T cell repertoires in COVID-19. Generated by immunoSEQ multiplex PCR, the TCRdb table keeps only in-frame clones and is missing some. The sample has about 180,000 clones, 70% to 80% seen once. The sample taken for sequencing was PBMCs or T cells enriched from blood (not recorded which). The receptor's source is a man aged 60 to 75 who had been exposed to COVID-19.

CDR3 residues: CASSLAVTSTDTQYF. The CDR3 region has the DNA TGTGCCAGCAGCCTAGCAGTTACTAGCACAGATACGCAGTATTTT. The genes are TRBV7-3 and TRBJ2-3, with D possibly TRBD2 on 5 matching bases. Germline V CDR1 and CDR2: SGHTA, FQGTGA. The ends were cut back, 5 bases at V and 0 bases at J, with 12 bases in the middle. This CDR3 region has 15 residues. Complete variable domain (other parts from reference TRBV7-3 and TRBJ2-3): GAGVSQTPSNKVTEKGKYVELRCDPISGHTALYWYRQSLGQGPEFLIYFQGTGAADDSGLPNDRFFAVRPEGSVSTLKIQRTERGDSAVYLCASSLAVTSTDTQYFGPGTRLTVL.